This is a list of T cell receptor beta chains from one sample in a study of shared clonotypes between healthy human individuals. The repertoire was sequenced with immunoSEQ multiplex PCR; TCRdb's copy has only in-frame clones and lacks some. This table holds roughly 2.5 million clones, around nine tenths found once. Sequencing was carried out using naive CD4+ T cells sorted from blood. The receptors come from a man younger than 30 in good health. The CDR3 runs from the conserved cysteine through the conserved F or W. The D gene is left open where the match is weak. The size of a clone is reported for some rows only, either as once, few or many, or as a class for expanded clones.

TRBJ1-5,NA,TRBV27,NA,TGTGCCAGCAGTCCCCTCGACAGGACCAATCAGCCCCAGCATTTT,CASSPLDRTNQPQHF
TRBJ2-3,NA,TRBV29-1,TRBD1,TGCAGCGTAGGACAGGGCCTGGATACGCAGTATTTT,CSVGQGLDTQYF
TRBJ2-5,NA,TRBV29-1,NA,TGCAGCGTTTACGGGGTACGGGAGACCCAGTACTTC,CSVYGVRETQYF
TRBJ2-3,NA,TRBV7-9,NA,TGTGCCAGTAAGGAGGGCGGCACAGATACGCAGTATTTT,CASKEGGTDTQYF
TRBJ1-6,NA,TRBV19,TRBD1,TGTGCCAGTAATGGCAGGGGGCTTTCACCCCTCCACTTT,CASNGRGLSPLHF
TRBJ2-7,NA,TRBV2,TRBD1,TGTGCCAGCAGTAAGGGACAGGGGCAGGGCCGCGAGCAGTACTTC,CASSKGQGQGREQYF
TRBJ1-1,many,TRBV25-1,NA,TGTGCCAGCAGCGAGGAAGGGAGGAACACTGAAGCTTTCTTT,CASSEEGRNTEAFF
TRBJ1-2,NA,TRBV19,TRBD1,TGTGCCAGTAGTAACCAGGGGGCTCATGGCTACACCTTC,CASSNQGAHGYTF
TRBJ2-1,once,TRBV19,NA,TGTGCCAGTAGTAGGACACGGCCTAGCTCCTACAATGAGCAGTTCTTC,CASSRTRPSSYNEQFF
TRBJ2-5,NA,TRBV6-5,NA,TGTGCCAGCAGTTACTCTCGCCGGGGCCAAGAGACCCAGTACTTC,CASSYSRRGQETQYF
TRBJ2-5,NA,TRBV5-1,NA,TGCGCCAGCAGTAGGGGGTACCAAGAGACCCAGTACTTC,CASSRGYQETQYF
TRBJ2-5,NA,TRBV18,TRBD1,TGTGCCAGCTCACCTTTACCGGGACAGGGTGGGAAGACCCAGTACTTC,CASSPLPGQGGKTQYF
TRBJ2-7,once,TRBV7-2,TRBD1,TGTGCCAGCAGGAGGGGGACAGGGGTCTCCTACGAGCAGTACTTC,CASRRGTGVSYEQYF
TRBJ1-1,NA,TRBV19,TRBD1,TGTGCCAGTAGATCCCGGGACAGGGGGCTGGGAAACACTGAAGCTTTCTTT,CASRSRDRGLGNTEAFF
TRBJ2-7,NA,TRBV6-6,NA,TGTGCCAGCAGAGATGGGGGGCTTATCTACGAGCAGTACTTC,CASRDGGLIYEQYF
TRBJ2-3,NA,TRBV5-4,TRBD2,TGTGCCAGCAGCTTGTTGGCGGGAGGCCGAAGCACAGATACGCAGTATTTT,CASSLLAGGRSTDTQYF
TRBJ1-4,NA,TRBV18,NA,TGTGCCAGCGGCCGGGACAACAATGAAAAACTGTTTTTT,CASGRDNNEKLFF
TRBJ2-7,NA,TRBV2,NA,TGTGCCAGCAGGGTGGGACTTCCTAGCGAGCAGTACTTC,CASRVGLPSEQYF
TRBJ2-2,NA,TRBV7-3,TRBD1,TGTGCCAGCTATTCGGGACAGCCGAACCTGTTTTTT,CASYSGQPNLFF
TRBJ2-7,NA,TRBV19,NA,TGTGCCAGTAGTCCGGTAGCGCCCTCCTACGAGCAGTACTTC,CASSPVAPSYEQYF
TRBJ1-6,NA,TRBV6-1,TRBD1,TGTGCCAGTGAACCCGCAGGGGGCTTAGGTTCACCCCTCCACTTT,CASEPAGGLGSPLHF
TRBJ2-1,NA,TRBV11-3,NA,TGTGCCAGCAGCCTGTCGGGGGCCTCCTACAATGAGCAGTTCTTC,CASSLSGASYNEQFF
TRBJ1-1,NA,TRBV5-1,NA,TGCGCCAGCAGCTTGGCTCCCGTGGGGGGATCTGCTGAAGCTTTCTTT,CASSLAPVGGSAEAFF
TRBJ2-7,NA,TRBV6-1,NA,TGTGCCAGCAGTTTCTGGGGGGCCGGGTACGAGCAGTACTTC,CASSFWGAGYEQYF
TRBJ2-6,NA,TRBV7-3,NA,TGTGCCAGCAGCCTATTCGGGAGCTCTGGGGCCAACGTCCTGACTTTC,CASSLFGSSGANVLTF
TRBJ2-7,NA,TRBV6-5,TRBD1,TGTGCCAGCGGGGACAGCTCCTACGAGCAGTACTTC,CASGDSSYEQYF
TRBJ1-6,NA,TRBV7-3,NA,TGTGCCAGCAGCTTATCCCCAGGCCTTCATTCACCCCTCCACTTT,CASSLSPGLHSPLHF
TRBJ1-2,NA,TRBV6-1,TRBD1,TGTGCCAGCAGCGAAGGGGTGGCACAGGGGGGTGGCTACACCTTC,CASSEGVAQGGGYTF
TRBJ2-3,NA,TRBV7-9,NA,TGTGCCAGCAGCTCTTTAATCTCGAGTGTGGGCACAGATACGCAGTATTTT,CASSSLISSVGTDTQYF
TRBJ1-1,NA,TRBV5-4,TRBD1,TGTGCCAGCACCTCAGGCGCTACGACAGGGGTGAGTGAAGCTTTCTTT,CASTSGATTGVSEAFF
TRBJ1-3,NA,TRBV9,TRBD1,TGTGCCAGCAGCGGACAGGGGACTGGAAACACCATATATTTT,CASSGQGTGNTIYF
TRBJ2-7,NA,TRBV5-1,NA,TGCGCCAGCAGCAGGGACGGGACCTACGAGCAGTACTTC,CASSRDGTYEQYF
TRBJ2-2,NA,TRBV19,NA,TGTGCCAGTAGTATAAAAACGGTCACCGGGGAGCTGTTTTTT,CASSIKTVTGELFF
TRBJ1-3,NA,TRBV27,NA,TGTGCCAGCAGTTTATACGGGGGATCAGGAAACACCATATATTTT,CASSLYGGSGNTIYF
TRBJ2-1,NA,TRBV7-2,NA,TGTGCCAGCAGCTTAGGAGGACCCGGTGAGCAGTTCTTC,CASSLGGPGEQFF
TRBJ2-7,once,TRBV19,TRBD1,TGTGCCAGTGGGACAGGGGGTTTATCCTACGAGCAGTACTTC,CASGTGGLSYEQYF
TRBJ2-3,NA,TRBV5-1,TRBD1,TGCGCCAGCAGCTGGACAGGGAGGTTAACAGATACGCAGTATTTT,CASSWTGRLTDTQYF
TRBJ2-1,NA,TRBV30,NA,TGTGCCTGGAGTCCACAGCTCTACAATGAGCAGTTCTTC,CAWSPQLYNEQFF
TRBJ1-1,NA,TRBV29-1,NA,TGCAGCGTTGAATTGAGGGGCACGCACACTGAAGCTTTCTTT,CSVELRGTHTEAFF
TRBJ1-2,NA,TRBV2,NA,TGTGCCAGCAGTCTCCGGGGGGGTTATGGCTACACCTTC,CASSLRGGYGYTF
TRBJ1-3,NA,TRBV6-6,NA,TGTGCCAGCAGTTACTCCGAAAGCTCTGGAAACACCATATATTTT,CASSYSESSGNTIYF
TRBJ1-2,NA,TRBV30,NA,TGTGCCTGGGGACTCTATGGCTACACCTTC,CAWGLYGYTF
TRBJ1-5,NA,TRBV7-2,NA,TGTGCCAGCAGCTTAGGCGGTACGAGCAATCAGCCCCAGCATTTT,CASSLGGTSNQPQHF
TRBJ1-5,NA,TRBV19,NA,TGTGCCAGTAGTGTGATGTCACGCGGGGTACAGCCCCAGCATTTT,CASSVMSRGVQPQHF
TRBJ1-6,NA,TRBV28,NA,TGTGCCAGCCGTCCGAGGGACGGGGGCTGGTATAATTCACCCCTCCACTTT,CASRPRDGGWYNSPLHF
TRBJ2-3,NA,TRBV5-1,NA,TGCGCCAGCAGCCAACAGGCGGGAGATACGCAGTATTTT,CASSQQAGDTQYF
TRBJ2-3,NA,TRBV4-3,TRBD1,TGCGCCAGCAGCCAATTCTTTTCGGACAGGGGCACAGATACGCAGTATTTT,CASSQFFSDRGTDTQYF
TRBJ1-6,NA,TRBV6-4,TRBD1,TGTGCCAGCAGCTCGGGACAGTACTTGAATTCACCCCTCCACTTT,CASSSGQYLNSPLHF
TRBJ2-5,NA,TRBV5-8,TRBD1,TGTGCCAGCAGCGCGACAGGGACCGAGACCCAGTACTTC,CASSATGTETQYF
TRBJ1-2,NA,TRBV30,NA,TGTGCCTGGAGTGGGGGGAGTAGTAACTATGGCTACACCTTC,CAWSGGSSNYGYTF
TRBJ2-1,NA,TRBV5-4,NA,TGTGCCAGCATCGGTGGAGCGAACAACAATGAGCAGTTCTTC,CASIGGANNNEQFF
TRBJ1-5,NA,TRBV7-2,NA,TGTGCCAGCAGAGGAGACAGAAGCTTCAATCAGCCCCAGCATTTT,CASRGDRSFNQPQHF
TRBJ2-7,NA,TRBV19,NA,TGTGCCAGTAGTATTGGGGGGTCCTACTACGAGCAGTACTTC,CASSIGGSYYEQYF
TRBJ2-5,NA,TRBV27,NA,TGTGCCAGCAGTTCCCAGGGCCAGTACCAAGAGACCCAGTACTTC,CASSSQGQYQETQYF
TRBJ2-3,NA,TRBV7-9,NA,TGTGCCAGCAGCTTGGACTTGGAAGGCACAGATACGCAGTATTTT,CASSLDLEGTDTQYF